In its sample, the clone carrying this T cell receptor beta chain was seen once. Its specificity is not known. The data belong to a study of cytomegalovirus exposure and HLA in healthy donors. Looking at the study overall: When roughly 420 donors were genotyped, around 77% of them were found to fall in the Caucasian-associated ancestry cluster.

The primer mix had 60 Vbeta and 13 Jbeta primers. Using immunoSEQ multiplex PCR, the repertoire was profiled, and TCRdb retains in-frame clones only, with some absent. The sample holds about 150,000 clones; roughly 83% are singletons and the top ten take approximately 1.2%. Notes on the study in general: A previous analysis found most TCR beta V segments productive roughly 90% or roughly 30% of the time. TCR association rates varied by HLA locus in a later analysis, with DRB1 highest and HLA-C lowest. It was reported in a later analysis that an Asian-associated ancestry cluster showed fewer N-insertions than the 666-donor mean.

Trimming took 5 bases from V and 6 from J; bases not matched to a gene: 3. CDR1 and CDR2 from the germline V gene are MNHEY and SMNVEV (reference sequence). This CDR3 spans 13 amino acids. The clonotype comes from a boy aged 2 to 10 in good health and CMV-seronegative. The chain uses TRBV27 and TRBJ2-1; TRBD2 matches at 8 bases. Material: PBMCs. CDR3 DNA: TGTGCCAGCAGTCAGGGGACTAGCAATGAGCAGTTCTTC. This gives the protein CASSQGTSNEQFF.